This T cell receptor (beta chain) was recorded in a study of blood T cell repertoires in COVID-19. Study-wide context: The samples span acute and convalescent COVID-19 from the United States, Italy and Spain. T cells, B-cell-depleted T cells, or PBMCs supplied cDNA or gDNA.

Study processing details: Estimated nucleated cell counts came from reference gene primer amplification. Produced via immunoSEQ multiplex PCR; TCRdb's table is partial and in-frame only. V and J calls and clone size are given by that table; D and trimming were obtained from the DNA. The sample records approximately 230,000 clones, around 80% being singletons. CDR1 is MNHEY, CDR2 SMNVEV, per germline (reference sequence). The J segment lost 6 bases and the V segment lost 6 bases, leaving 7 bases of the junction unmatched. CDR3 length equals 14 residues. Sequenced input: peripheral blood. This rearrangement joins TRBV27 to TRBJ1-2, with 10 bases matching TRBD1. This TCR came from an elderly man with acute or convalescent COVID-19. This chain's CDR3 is CASSGGQGDHGYTF. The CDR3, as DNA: TGTGCCAGCAGCGGTGGACAGGGGGATCATGGCTACACCTTC.